This T cell receptor (beta chain) was profiled in a study of response to subunit inactivated influenza vaccine. Each CDR3 protein gets one entry after TCRdb re-called the RT-PCR reads with MiXCR. The data contain roughly 630,000 distinct CDR3 sequences, 14% of them singletons. Trimming shortened V by 6 bases and J by 0 bases, and 11 bases separated the two germline ends. The germline V gene has CDR1 MNHEY and CDR2 SVGEGT. The CDR3 totals 14 residues. Worth noting for this clonotype: Its antigen is unidentified.

Study-wide findings and caveats: Authors suggested few new T cells are recruited by each seasonal influenza vaccination.

This TCR came from a man aged 50-59 years who received an inactivated influenza vaccine. The V call is TRBV6-2 or TRBV6-3, the J call TRBJ2-5; D is possibly TRBD2 (5 bases). Material: PBMCs from blood, obtained around two weeks before vaccination. The CDR3 sequence is CASRRRPYQETQYF. The CDR3 region has the DNA TGTGCCAGCAGGCGGAGGCCGTACCAAGAGACCCAGTACTTC.